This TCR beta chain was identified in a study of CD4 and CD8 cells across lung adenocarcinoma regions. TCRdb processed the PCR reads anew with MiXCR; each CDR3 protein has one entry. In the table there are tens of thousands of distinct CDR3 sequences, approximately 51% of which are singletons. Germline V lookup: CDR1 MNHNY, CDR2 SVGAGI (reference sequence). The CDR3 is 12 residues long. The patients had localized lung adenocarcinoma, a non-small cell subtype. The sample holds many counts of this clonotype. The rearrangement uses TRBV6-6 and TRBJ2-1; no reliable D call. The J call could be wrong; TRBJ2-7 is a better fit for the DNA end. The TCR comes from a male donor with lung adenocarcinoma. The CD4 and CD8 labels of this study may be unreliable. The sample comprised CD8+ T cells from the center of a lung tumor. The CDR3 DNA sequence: TGTGCCAGCCTCCGCAAGGCAAACGAGCAGTACTTC. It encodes CASLRKANEQYF.